The source of this T cell receptor beta chain is a study of blood T cell repertoires in COVID-19. Study-wide context: The analysed material was cDNA or gDNA that came from T cells, B-cell-depleted T cells, or PBMCs.

CDR1 and CDR2 from the germline V gene are SGHTA and FQGTGA. The CDR3 runs 13 residues. V shed 4 bases and J shed 1 base, with 8 bases lying between them. Clones were read by immunoSEQ multiplex PCR, and TCRdb kept only the in-frame ones, dropping some. The sample lists approximately 63,000 clones, about 70% occurring once. What was sequenced was peripheral blood. This TCR derives from a woman of 80 years or more with acute or convalescent COVID-19. This chain uses TRBV7-3 with TRBJ2-7; D ambiguous. CDR3 region: CASSSRLSYEQYF. The CDR3 DNA sequence: TGTGCCAGCAGCTCGAGGCTATCCTACGAGCAGTACTTC.